This record covers a single T cell receptor (beta chain). This sample stems from a study of blood T cell repertoires in COVID-19. The CDR3 loop spans 13 amino acids. Germline V gene lookup returns CDR1 MDHEN and CDR2 SYDVKM. V was trimmed by 5 bases and J by 4 bases, leaving 8 bases between them. Source study methods: Amplification from reference gene primers served as the basis for estimated nucleated cell counts. This table comes from immunoSEQ multiplex PCR, and its TCRdb copy is limited to in-frame clones, with some not included. That table is the source of V, J and clone size, and D and trimming were worked out from the DNA. The table records some 260,000 clones, approximately 89% of them present only once.

Input material: peripheral blood. The TCR was taken from a woman aged 65 to 85 with COVID-19, enrolled during active disease. The chain couples TRBV28 to TRBJ1-4; D unresolved. The CDR3 sequence: CASSLSINEKLFF. The CDR3 coding sequence is TGTGCCAGCAGTCTGTCTATTAATGAAAAACTGTTTTTT. Complete variable domain (other parts from reference TRBV28 and TRBJ1-4): DVKVTQSSRYLVKRTGEKVFLECVQDMDHENMFWYRQDPGLGLRLIYFSYDVKMKEKGDIPEGYSVSREKKERFSLILESASTNQTSMYLCASSLSINEKLFFGSGTQLSVL.